Presented here are 2 T cell receptor beta chains from one specimen sequenced in a study of blood T cell repertoires in COVID-19. Clones were sequenced by immunoSEQ multiplex PCR, and TCRdb holds only the in-frame ones, with some missing. The repertoire consists of approximately 170,000 clones, with roughly four fifths occurring once and the leading ten covering about 10%. Material for sequencing was peripheral blood. The receptors derive from a man aged 55 to 69 with active or convalescent COVID-19.

The V and J genes are TRBV6-6 and TRBJ1-4, with 12 bases fitting TRBD1. The CDR3 runs 18 residues. V was pared by 5 bases and J by 1 base, with 8 bases of the junction left unmatched. Germline loops: CDR1 MNHNY, CDR2 SVGAGI (reference sequence). The CDR3 coding sequence is TGTGCCAGCAGTCACCGGGACAGGGGGCGCGTAACTAATGAAAAACTGTTTTTT. Translation gives CASSHRDRGRVTNEKLFF.

The V gene is TRBV6-2 or TRBV6-3, the J gene TRBJ2-1; tentative D call: TRBD2 (6 bases). V was shortened by 0 bases and J by 7 bases, with 10 bases between the two germline ends. The CDR3 totals 14 residues. Germline assignment: CDR1 MNHEY and CDR2 SVGEGT. CDR3: CASSYSLARNEQFF. The CDR3, as DNA: TGTGCCAGCAGTTACTCACTAGCTAGGAATGAGCAGTTCTTC.